This is a list of T cell receptor beta chains from one sample in a study of cytomegalovirus exposure and HLA in healthy donors. Only in-frame clones appear in the TCRdb table, and some are missing; sequencing was by immunoSEQ multiplex PCR. The sample shows over 200,000 clones, around 73% of them seen only once. The sequencing sample was made of PBMCs. These receptors were obtained from a male donor in good health and CMV-seronegative. Each CDR3 is given without its conserved first and last residue. The D gene is left open where the match is weak.

>TRBJ2-2|TRBV6-1|-
ASSESGGRVAGELF
>TRBJ1-5|TRBV19|-
ASNRAETGVRVSNQPQH
>TRBJ2-1|TRBV30|TRBD2
AWSRGTSGTPFLHEQF
>TRBJ2-1|TRBV7-9|TRBD2
SSSLGTSGQRNEQF
>TRBJ2-3|TRBV18|TRBD2
ASSPPGLGGSGTDTQY
>TRBJ1-1|TRBV6-5|-
ASSYSSVSEPDEAF
>TRBJ1-3|TRBV28|TRBD1
ASSWGQGPSGNTIY
>TRBJ2-1|TRBV6-6|-
ASSSGVADEQF
>TRBJ1-1|TRBV4-1|TRBD1
ASSQPPGQGGTEAF
>-|TRBV29-1|-
SVVTRTGSSYEQY
>TRBJ2-1|TRBV5-6|-
ASSLVVARSEQF
>TRBJ2-1|TRBV7-9|TRBD2
ASSLDGGSYNEQF
>TRBJ2-7|TRBV29-1|-
SVAVLSYEQY
>TRBJ2-7|TRBV5-4|-
ASTTLGTYEQY
>TRBJ1-4|TRBV7-2|-
ASSLGPSTNEKLF
>TRBJ1-1|TRBV29-1|TRBD1
SVWTGMNTEAF
>TRBJ2-1|TRBV6-1|-
ASSAGSSYNEQF
>TRBJ1-2|TRBV9|-
ASKGGETGNGGYGYT
>TRBJ2-7|TRBV7-2|TRBD2
ASSLTSGIVYEQY
>-|TRBV19|TRBD2
ASSIGPASGYEQY
>TRBJ1-1|TRBV7-6|-
ASSPVNTEAF
>TRBJ2-7|TRBV25-1|-
ASSGRHHYEQY
>TRBJ2-5|TRBV10-3|TRBD1
AISDPTGQDETQY
>TRBJ2-2|TRBV13|TRBD2
ASSWVQREVTGELF
>TRBJ1-1|TRBV5-6|-
ASSSSLDSLEAF
>TRBJ1-5|TRBV28|-
ASSFRGKQPQH
>TRBJ2-2|TRBV28|-
ASRSGTLNTGELF
>TRBJ2-1|TRBV9|TRBD2
ASSAGTSGSVNEQF
>TRBJ2-1|TRBV7-9|-
ASSEGLAPRVQF
>TRBJ2-1|TRBV9|TRBD2
ASSVGLAGSYNEQF
>TRBJ2-7|TRBV9|TRBD2
ASSAGGEQY
>TRBJ2-2|TRBV9|TRBD1
ASSVAPRTGGWTGELF